A single sample gave rise to the 5 T cell receptor beta chains below, sequenced in a study of OX40 agonist ivuxolimab in advanced cancers. The method was immunoSEQ multiplex PCR; TCRdb's version includes in-frame clones alone and lacks a portion of them. The sample contains about 70,000 clones, roughly 92% of which appear only once. Material: CD4+ or CD8+ T cells sorted from blood, obtained in a trial of the OX40 agonist ivuxolimab. The receptors were gathered from an adult with an advanced solid tumor such as melanoma, head and neck, liver or kidney cancer.

The gene calls are TRBV5-4 and TRBJ2-6, with D perhaps being TRBD1 or TRBD2 (6 bases each). V gave up 4 bases and J gave up 4 bases, with 12 bases separating them. This CDR3 has 15 residues. Germline CDR1 reads SGHNT; CDR2 reads YYREEE (reference sequence). The CDR3 DNA follows: TGTGCCAGCAGCCCCGGGGGCACAGGGGCCAACGTCCTGACTTTC. Its protein product is CASSPGGTGANVLTF.

The V call is TRBV7-2, the J call TRBJ2-1; 15 bases are shared with TRBD2. Looked up from germline, CDR1 is SGHTA and CDR2 is FQGNSA. CDR3 length: 16 residues. The V segment lost 5 bases and the J segment 8 bases; nucleotides outside the gene matches: 7. CDR3 sequence reads: CASSPRTSGRAYEQFF. The CDR3 DNA sequence: TGTGCCAGCAGCCCCAGGACTAGCGGGAGGGCCTATGAGCAGTTCTTC.

The table lists this clone with a few counts. The gene calls are TRBV5-1 and TRBJ2-3; perhaps TRBD2 as D (7 bases). Trimming cost V 4 bases and J 2 bases, with 14 bases left between them. This CDR3 is built from 15 residues. Germline lookup yields CDR1 SGHRS and CDR2 YFSETQ. CDR3 protein: CASSRGRGNTDTQYF. As DNA, the CDR3 is TGCGCCAGCAGCCGGGGGCGGGGGAACACAGATACGCAGTATTTT.

This sequence joins TRBV5-6 and TRBJ1-5; TRBD1 is a possible D gene (5 bases). V dropped 4 bases and J dropped 0 bases, with 17 bases sitting between them. The length of the CDR3 is 17 residues. The germline V gene encodes CDR1 SGHDT and CDR2 YYEEEE. In nucleotides, the CDR3 is TGTGCCAGCAGCAATAGACGCGACAGATATAGCAATCAGCCCCAGCATTTT. It is translated as CASSNRRDRYSNQPQHF.

The sample holds one count of this clone. The gene calls are TRBV4-1 and TRBJ2-5; 7 bases line up with TRBD2. The CDR3 spans 13 residues. Trimming took 3 bases from V and 4 from J; bases not matched to a gene: 2. From germline, CDR1 is MGHRA and CDR2 YSYEKL. This chain's CDR3 is CASSQVAGETQYF. The CDR3 nucleotides are TGCGCCAGCAGCCAGGTAGCGGGAGAGACCCAGTACTTC.